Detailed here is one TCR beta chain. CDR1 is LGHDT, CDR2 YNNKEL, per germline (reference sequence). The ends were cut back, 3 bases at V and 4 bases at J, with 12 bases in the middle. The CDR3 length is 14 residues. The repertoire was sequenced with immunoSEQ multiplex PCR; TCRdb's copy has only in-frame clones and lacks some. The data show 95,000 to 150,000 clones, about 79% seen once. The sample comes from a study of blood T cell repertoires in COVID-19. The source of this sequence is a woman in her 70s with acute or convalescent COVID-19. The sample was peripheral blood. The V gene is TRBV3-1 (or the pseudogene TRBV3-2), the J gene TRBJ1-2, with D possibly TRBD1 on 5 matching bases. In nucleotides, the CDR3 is TGTGCCAGCAGCCAGGACGACAGCATCTATGGCTACACCTTC. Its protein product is CASSQDDSIYGYTF.